At least ten counts were recorded for the clone carrying this T cell receptor (beta chain). The observed sequence ends 3 residues before the CDR3 terminus, with the missing tail filled in from the germline J gene. Germline V lookup: CDR1 KGHSH, CDR2 LQKENI. CDR3 size: 18 residues. V gave up 2 bases and J gave up 7 bases; unmatched junction bases: 18. This sample is part of a study of T cell clonality in common variable immunodeficiency. TCRdb's table, derived via immunoSEQ multiplex PCR, lists solely in-frame clones and lacks some. Singletons are absent from the sample, which has roughly 60,000 clones.

The receptor was derived from a person aged 18 to 70 in good health. The specimen sequenced was peripheral blood mononuclear cells. The chain employs TRBV18 and TRBJ1-2, with 8 bases aligning to TRBD1. The CDR3 sequence: CASSPKRPGGSALSGYTF. The CDR3 DNA, read in part, is TGTGCCAGCTCACCAAAAAGACCAGGGGGCTCGGCACTTTCTGGC. Variable domain in full (rest from reference TRBV18 and TRBJ1-2): NAGVMQNPRHLVRRRGQEARLRCSPMKGHSHVYWYRQLPEEGLKFMVYLQKENIIDESGMPKERFSAEFPKEGPSILRIQQVVRGDSAAYFCASSPKRPGGSALSGYTFGSGTRLTVV.